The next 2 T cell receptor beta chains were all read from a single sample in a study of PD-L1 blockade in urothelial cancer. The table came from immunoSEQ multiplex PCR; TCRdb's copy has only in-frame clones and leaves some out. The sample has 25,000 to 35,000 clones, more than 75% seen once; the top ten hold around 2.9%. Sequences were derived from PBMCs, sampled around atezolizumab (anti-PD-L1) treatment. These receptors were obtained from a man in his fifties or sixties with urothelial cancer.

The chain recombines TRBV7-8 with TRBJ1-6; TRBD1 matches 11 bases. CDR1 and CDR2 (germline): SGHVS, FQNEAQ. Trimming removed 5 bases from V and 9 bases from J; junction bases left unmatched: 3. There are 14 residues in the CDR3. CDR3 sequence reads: CASSRDRGTSPLHF. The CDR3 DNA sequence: TGTGCCAGCAGCAGGGACAGGGGGACTTCACCCCTCCACTTT. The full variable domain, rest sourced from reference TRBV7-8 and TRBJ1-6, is GAGVSQSPRYKVAKRGQDVALRCDPISGHVSLFWYQQALGQGPEFLTYFQNEAQLDKSGLPSDRFFAERPEGSVSTLKIQRTQQEDSAVYLCASSRDRGTSPLHFGNGTRLTVT.

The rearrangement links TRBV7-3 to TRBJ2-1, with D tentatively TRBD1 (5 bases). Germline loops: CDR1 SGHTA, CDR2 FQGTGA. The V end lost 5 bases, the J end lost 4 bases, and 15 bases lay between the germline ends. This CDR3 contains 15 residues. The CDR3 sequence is CASSLSRGGYNEQFF. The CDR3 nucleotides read TGTGCCAGCAGCCTAAGTAGGGGTGGGTACAATGAGCAGTTCTTC.